This T cell receptor (beta chain) was sequenced in a study of identical twins. About this clonotype itself: Its antigen remains unidentified.

TCRdb re-called the 5' RACE reads with MiXCR, one entry per CDR3 protein. Of 700,000 or so distinct CDR3 sequences listed, around 20% are singletons. General observations from the study: The more abundant beta clonotypes in cord blood had fewer insertions, and memory repertoires did not show this. Sequences that were beta out-of-frame showed weaker excess twin sharing.

These data were also reused for a study on T cells expressing NK-cell markers.

The source material was PBMCs. The receptor was derived from a woman in her late teens or twenties in good health.

CDR3 DNA: TGCAGTGCTAGAAGACAGGGGCGCGAGCAGTACTTC. Amino acid sequence: CSARRQGREQYF. The chain has TRBV20-1 and TRBJ2-7; the match to TRBD1 covers 8 bases. The germline V gene encodes CDR1 DFQATT and CDR2 SNEGSKA (reference sequence). With 2 bases clipped from V and 6 bases from J, the junction kept 3 bases outside the gene matches. The CDR3 totals 12 residues.